Sequencing of this T cell receptor (beta chain) was carried out in a study of shared clonotypes between healthy human individuals. Libraries were prepared by immunoSEQ multiplex PCR; TCRdb keeps only in-frame clonotypes and omits some of them. The table records about 560,000 clones, around 77% of them present only once. The CDR3 runs 12 residues. The germline CDR1 and CDR2 sequences are SNHLY and FYNNEI. V lost 3 bases to trimming and J lost 11 bases; unmatched junction nucleotides: 2. The sequence was obtained from a middle-aged woman in good health. Some clones in this sample may be carry-over from other donors' samples. Sequencing was carried out using PBMCs. The gene calls are TRBV2 and TRBJ1-4; 8 bases align to TRBD1. The CDR3 region is CASSDHRGKLFF. CDR3 nucleotide sequence: TGTGCCAGCAGTGACCACAGGGGGAAACTGTTTTTT.